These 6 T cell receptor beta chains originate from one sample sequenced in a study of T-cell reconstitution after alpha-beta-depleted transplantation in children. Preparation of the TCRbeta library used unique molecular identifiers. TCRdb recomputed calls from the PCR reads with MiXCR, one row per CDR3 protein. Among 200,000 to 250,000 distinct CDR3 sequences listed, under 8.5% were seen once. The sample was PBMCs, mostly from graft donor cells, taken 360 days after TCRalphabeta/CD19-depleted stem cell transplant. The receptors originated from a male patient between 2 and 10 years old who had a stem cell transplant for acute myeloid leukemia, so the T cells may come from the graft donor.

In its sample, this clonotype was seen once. The CDR3 loop reads CASSQDSRTGELFF. CDR3 sequence (DNA): TGTGCCAGCAGCCAAGATTCCAGAACCGGGGAGCTGTTTTTT. The rearrangement joins TRBV4-2 to TRBJ2-2; D is unresolved. V lost 0 bases and J lost 5, with 7 bases in between. CDR3 size: 14 residues. CDR1 and CDR2 (germline): LGHNA, YNFKEQ.

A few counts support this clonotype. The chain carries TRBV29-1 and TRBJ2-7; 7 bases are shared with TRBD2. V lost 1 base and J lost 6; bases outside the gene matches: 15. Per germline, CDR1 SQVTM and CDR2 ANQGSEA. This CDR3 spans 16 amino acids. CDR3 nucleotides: TGCAGCGTTGAAGGTATAAGGGCGGGAGCGGGAAGCGAGCAGTACTTC. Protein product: CSVEGIRAGAGSEQYF.

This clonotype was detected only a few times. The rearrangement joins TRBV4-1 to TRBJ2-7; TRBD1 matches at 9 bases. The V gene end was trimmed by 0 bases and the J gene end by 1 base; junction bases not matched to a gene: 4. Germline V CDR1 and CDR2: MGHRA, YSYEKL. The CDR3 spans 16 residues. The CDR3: CASSQDGQGRSYEQYF. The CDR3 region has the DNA TGCGCCAGCAGCCAAGACGGACAGGGGAGGTCCTACGAGCAGTACTTC.

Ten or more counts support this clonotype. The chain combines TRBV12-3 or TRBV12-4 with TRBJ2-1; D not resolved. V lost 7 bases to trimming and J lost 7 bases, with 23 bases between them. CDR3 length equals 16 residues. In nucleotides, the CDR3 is TGTGCCAGCACCCCTTTTGGTAGTCCGGACCTAAATGAGCAGTTCTTC. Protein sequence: CASTPFGSPDLNEQFF.

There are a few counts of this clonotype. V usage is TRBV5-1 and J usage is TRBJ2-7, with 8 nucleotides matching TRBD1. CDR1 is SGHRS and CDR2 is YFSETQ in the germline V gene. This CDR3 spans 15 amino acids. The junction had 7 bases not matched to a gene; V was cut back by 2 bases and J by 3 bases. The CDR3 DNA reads TGCGCCAGCAGCTTTGCCCCGGGACAGGACTACGAGCAGTACGTC. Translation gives CASSFAPGQDYEQYV.

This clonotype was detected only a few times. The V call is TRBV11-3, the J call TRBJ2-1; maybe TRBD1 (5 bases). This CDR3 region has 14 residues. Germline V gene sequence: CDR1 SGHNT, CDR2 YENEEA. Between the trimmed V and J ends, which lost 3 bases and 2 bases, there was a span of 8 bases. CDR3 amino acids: CASSFEGAYNEQFF. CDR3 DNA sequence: TGTGCCAGCAGCTTTGAAGGGGCCTACAATGAGCAGTTCTTC. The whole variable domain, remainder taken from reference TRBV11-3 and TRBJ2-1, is EAGVVQSPRYKIIEKKQPVAFWCNPISGHNTLYWYLQNLGQGPELLIRYENEEAVDDSQLPKDRFSAERLKGVDSTLKIQPAELGDSAVYLCASSFEGAYNEQFFGPGTRLTVL.